This T cell receptor beta chain was recorded in a study of human T cells and chemical hapten exposure. Time point given: pre-sensitization, week 0. Stated treatment: therapeutic diphenylcyclopropenone sensitization with weekly scalp DPC. One entry per CDR3 protein, called by TCRdb with MiXCR from the RACE reads. The sample consists of some 98,000 distinct CDR3 sequences, less than 14% of them appearing once. Trimming cost V 3 bases and J 5 bases; bases outside gene matches: 11. The CDR3 runs 17 residues. This sequence originates from an older woman with alopecia areata. Some clones in this sample may be carry-over from other donors' samples. Sequencing used whole blood, obtained in connection with sensitization to the hapten diphenylcyclopropenone (DPC). The chain employs TRBV12-3 or TRBV12-4 and TRBJ2-1; 9 bases align to TRBD2. The CDR3 bases are TGTGCCAGCAGTTTGTTGGGCGGGGGGGCTCTCAACAATGAGCAGTTCTTC. This gives the protein CASSLLGGGALNNEQFF.